Listed below are T cell receptor beta chains from one sample, sequenced in a study of PD-1 blockade in classical Hodgkin lymphoma. The method was immunoSEQ multiplex PCR; TCRdb's version includes in-frame clones alone and lacks a portion of them. The data hold tens of thousands of clones, with just over 70% observed a single time. Here the sequenced sample was peripheral blood mononuclear cells (PBMCs), taken before the second cycle of nivolumab. The receptors were gathered from a human donor with classical Hodgkin lymphoma. The CDR3 runs from the conserved cysteine through the conserved F or W.

TRBJ2-7 TRBV11-2 CASSPGPQNYEQYF
TRBJ2-3 TRBV5-6 CASSLPRDTDTQYF
TRBJ1-2 TRBV15 CATSRDDRGANYGYTF
TRBJ2-5 TRBV29-1 CSARGEASGSQETQYF
TRBJ1-2 TRBV18 CASSPPQENYGYTF
TRBJ1-2 TRBV29-1 CSVNGQGLEGYTF
TRBJ2-5 TRBV6-5 CASSYKGLAIQETQYF
TRBJ2-7 TRBV5-8 CASSLGQNYEQYF
TRBJ2-6 TRBV6-6 CASSYSASSGANVLTF
TRBJ2-5 TRBV10-1 CASSEFTGTAQETQYF
TRBJ1-1 TRBV6-5 CASSYSPMGTEAFF
TRBJ2-7 TRBV6-1 CASSEARQGPSSQYF
TRBJ2-3 TRBV30 CAWSAGLAGRSQYF
TRBJ1-6 TRBV4-1 CASSQDRDRYNSPLHF
TRBJ2-3 TRBV14 CASSPIAGGPLYEDTQYF
TRBJ1-6 TRBV4-2 CASSRSQDRGSNSPLHF